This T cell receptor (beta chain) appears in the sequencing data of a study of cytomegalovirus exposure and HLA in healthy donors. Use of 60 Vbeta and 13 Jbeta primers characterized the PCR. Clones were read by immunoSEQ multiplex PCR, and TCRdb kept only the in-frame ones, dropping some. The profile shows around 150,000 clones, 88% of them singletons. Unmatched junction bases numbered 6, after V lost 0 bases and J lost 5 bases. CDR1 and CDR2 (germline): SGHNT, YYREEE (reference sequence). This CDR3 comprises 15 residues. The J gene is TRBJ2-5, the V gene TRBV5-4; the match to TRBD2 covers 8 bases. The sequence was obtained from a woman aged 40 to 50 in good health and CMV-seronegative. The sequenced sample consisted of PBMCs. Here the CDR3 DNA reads TGTGCCAGCAGCTTGGTGATCGGGGGGGGTGAGACCCAGTACTTC. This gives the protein CASSLVIGGGETQYF.